Shown below are 21 T cell receptor beta chains from a single sample sequenced in a study of radiotherapy plus CTLA-4 blockade in lung cancer (dated 2018 in TCRdb). Library construction relied on the immunoSEQ multiplex PCR assay. In its TCRdb copy, this immuneACCESS table keeps in-frame sequences only and misses some clones. Where compared with another copy, unresolved V genes explain less than half of these, and the others have no known cause. The sample table records 55,000 to 85,000 clones; around 69% of these occur just once. Of the sample, 16% is held by the ten largest clones. The source material was peripheral blood, sampled from a patient treated with radiotherapy plus ipilimumab. Every receptor here comes from a human donor with non-small cell lung cancer whose response to radiotherapy plus ipilimumab could not be evaluated. Some clones in this sample may be carry-over from other donors' samples.

The gene calls are TRBV27 and TRBJ1-2, with D possibly matching TRBD1 (6 bases). In germline, CDR1 is MNHEY, CDR2 SMNVEV (reference sequence). V was cut by 5 bases and J by 8 bases, with 18 bases left in between. The CDR3 is 14 amino acids. The CDR3 reads CASSPRYRVGGYTF. The CDR3 coding sequence is TGTGCCAGCAGTCCGAGGTACAGGGTCGGGGGCTACACCTTC.

This chain links TRBV27 with TRBJ1-6; maybe TRBD1 (5 bases). Germline V gene data show CDR1 as MNHEY and CDR2 as SMNVEV (reference sequence). The CDR3 is made up of 14 amino acids. Trimming shortened V by 7 bases and J by 5 bases, and 12 bases separated the two germline ends. The CDR3, as DNA: TGTGCCAGCAAAACAGGATGGGATAATTCACCCCTCCACTTT. Translated: CASKTGWDNSPLHF.

As regards this clone: An end of the junction differs from the germline gene, which may be a read error. This chain links TRBV28 with TRBJ1-5; no clear D. Per the germline V gene, CDR1 is MDHEN and CDR2 is SYDVKM. CDR3 size: 15 residues. DNA of the CDR3: TGTGCCACCAGTTATTACACTAGCAGCAATCAGCCCCAGCATTTT. It specifies CATSYYTSSNQPQHF.

Here the CDR3 reads CASSSDPRDKGGYTF. As DNA, the CDR3 is TGTGCCAGCAGCTCCGACCCCAGGGATAAGGGGGGCTACACCTTC. The chain links TRBV6-5 to TRBJ1-2; D is possibly TRBD1 (5 bases). This CDR3 spans 15 amino acids. Trimming removed 6 bases at V and 8 bases at J, with 22 bases between. The V gene's germline CDR1 is MNHEY and CDR2 SVGAGI.

This clone was counted between two and nine times. This sequence joins TRBV7-2 and TRBJ2-4, with TRBD1 matching over 7 bases. The CDR3 sequence is 17 residues long. The germline V gene encodes CDR1 SGHTA and CDR2 FQGNSA. The V and J ends lost 1 base and 5 bases, in that order; junction bases with no gene match: 11. CDR3 DNA: TGTGCCAGCAGCTTAGGGGTTGCCGGACAGGCCCAAAACATTCAGTACTTC. It codes for CASSLGVAGQAQNIQYF.

The J gene is TRBJ2-3, the V gene TRBV19, with 7 bases identical to TRBD1. The CDR3 is 15 amino acids. Germline CDR1 reads LNHDA; CDR2 reads SQIVND (reference sequence). The V and J ends lost 3 bases and 0 bases, in that order; junction bases with no gene match: 3. CDR3 region: CASSIPGQSTDTQYF. In nucleotides, the CDR3 is TGTGCCAGTAGTATCCCGGGACAGAGCACAGATACGCAGTATTTT.

There are many counts of this clone. The V call is TRBV19, the J call TRBJ1-5; D is possibly TRBD1 (6 bases). The CDR3 has 14 amino acids. Trimming left V 6 bases short and J 4 bases short, with 13 bases between. Germline loops: CDR1 LNHDA, CDR2 SQIVND (reference sequence). The CDR3 DNA reads TGTGCCAGTAGACCACAGGGTGGAAATCAGCCCCAGCATTTT. Translated, it gives CASRPQGGNQPQHF.

The chain links TRBV9 to TRBJ2-5; D is possibly TRBD1 (5 bases). Per germline, CDR1 SGDLS and CDR2 YYNGEE. Trimming removed 4 bases from V and 7 bases from J, with 20 bases in between. The CDR3 has 15 amino acids. The CDR3 sequence is CASSNVGGPQGTQYF. In DNA form, the CDR3 reads TGTGCCAGCAGCAATGTAGGTGGGCCGCAGGGGACCCAGTACTTC.

The sample holds one count of this clone. This chain uses TRBV6-1 with TRBJ2-7, with 10 nucleotides matching TRBD1. This CDR3 region has 14 residues. CDR1 and CDR2 (germline): MNHNS, SASEGT. Trimming took 7 bases from V and 4 from J; bases not matched to a gene: 7. CDR3 loop: CASNLGQGKYEQYF. In nucleotides, the CDR3 is TGTGCCAGCAACTTGGGACAGGGGAAATACGAGCAGTACTTC.

This chain uses TRBV28 with TRBJ1-1, with a weak D call TRBD1 (5 bases). The V and J ends lost 2 bases and 7 bases respectively, with 8 bases between them. Germline CDR1 MDHEN, CDR2 SYDVKM. This CDR3 spans 12 amino acids. The CDR3 bases are TGTGCCAGCAGTTTAAGCGACAGTGAAGCTTTCTTT. Amino acid sequence: CASSLSDSEAFF.

This clone was seen once. CDR3 nucleotides: TGTGCCAGCTGGGGGGGAAATCAGCCCCAGCATTTT. This translates into CASWGGNQPQHF. V and J are TRBV27 and TRBJ1-5, with D tentatively TRBD1 (5 bases). Trimming took 8 bases from V and 4 from J, leaving 9 bases between them. The CDR3 loop spans 12 amino acids. Germline-derived CDR1 and CDR2 are MNHEY and SMNVEV (reference sequence).

This rearrangement joins TRBV5-1 to TRBJ1-1; 7 nucleotides agree with TRBD1. Germline CDR1 is SGHRS and CDR2 is YFSETQ. V gave up 4 bases and J gave up 1 base; unmatched junction bases: 10. The CDR3 totals 16 residues. The CDR3 sequence: CASSDREVLANTEAFF. The CDR3 DNA is TGCGCCAGCAGCGACAGGGAGGTCTTAGCGAACACTGAAGCTTTCTTT. The full variable domain, its missing parts supplied by reference TRBV5-1 and TRBJ1-1, is KAGVTQTPRYLIKTRGQQVTLSCSPISGHRSVSWYQQTPGQGLQFLFEYFSETQRNKGNFPGRFSGRQFSNSRSEMNVSTLELGDSALYLCASSDREVLANTEAFFGQGTRLTVV.

The J gene is TRBJ2-7, the V gene TRBV7-6, with 9 bases aligning to TRBD1. Germline V lookup: CDR1 SGHVS, CDR2 FNYEAQ. This CDR3 comprises 14 residues. V shed 5 bases, J shed 5 bases, and the junction held 7 bases outside the gene matches. CDR3 amino acids: CASSARTGVDEQYF. DNA for the CDR3: TGTGCCAGCAGCGCCCGGACAGGGGTCGACGAGCAGTACTTC.

The chain couples TRBV4-2 to TRBJ1-1; 8 nucleotides agree with TRBD1. V was pared by 1 base and J by 4 bases, with 5 bases of the junction left unmatched. Germline V gene sequence: CDR1 LGHNA, CDR2 YNFKEQ. The CDR3 is made up of 15 amino acids. The CDR3 spells CASSQAGGGGTEAFF. The DNA for the CDR3 is TGTGCCAGCAGCCAAGCAGGGGGCGGTGGCACTGAAGCTTTCTTT.

The rearrangement joins TRBV6-6 to TRBJ2-1; D might be TRBD2 (7 bases). V was trimmed by 4 bases and J by 6 bases, leaving 16 bases between them. From germline, CDR1 is MNHNY and CDR2 SVGAGI (reference sequence). This CDR3 region has 15 residues. CDR3: CASSSPERGGNEQFF. The DNA of the CDR3 is TGTGCCAGCAGTTCTCCGGAGAGGGGGGGCAATGAGCAGTTCTTC.

This rearrangement joins TRBV5-1 to TRBJ2-3; possibly TRBD1 for D (5 bases). The CDR3 is made up of 14 amino acids. The germline V gene encodes CDR1 SGHRS and CDR2 YFSETQ. Trimming pared 0 bases from V and 5 bases from J, leaving 10 bases between. The CDR3 DNA is TGCGCCAGCAGCTTGGGAGGACACAGAGATACGCAGTATTTT. Translating it yields CASSLGGHRDTQYF.

The chain has TRBV28 and TRBJ2-1, with 8 bases fitting TRBD1. Trimming took 7 bases from V and 4 from J; bases not matched to a gene: 6. Germline lookup yields CDR1 MDHEN and CDR2 SYDVKM. The CDR3 extends over 14 amino acids. DNA for the CDR3: TGTGCCAGCATTGCCGGGGACAGGTACAATGAGCAGTTCTTC. This sequence encodes CASIAGDRYNEQFF.

This chain joins TRBV9 and TRBJ2-7, with 7 bases matching TRBD2. Germline V gene lookup returns CDR1 SGDLS and CDR2 YYNGEE. The CDR3 covers 15 residues. The V segment lost 2 bases and the J segment 0 bases; nucleotides outside the gene matches: 5. CDR3 sequence reads: CASSVGGGLSYEQYF. Written as DNA, the CDR3 is TGTGCCAGCAGCGTCGGCGGGGGTCTCTCCTACGAGCAGTACTTC.

V and J are TRBV11-2 and TRBJ2-1, with D possibly matching TRBD1 (7 bases). The CDR3 extends over 14 amino acids. The V gene lost 5 bases and the J gene lost 9 bases, with 17 bases spanning the gap. Germline V gives CDR1 SGHAT, CDR2 FQNNGV. The CDR3: CASSPTHRGGEQFF. Written as DNA, the CDR3 is TGTGCCAGCAGCCCGACGCACAGGGGAGGTGAGCAGTTCTTC.

The chain recombines TRBV7-3 with TRBJ1-5; possible D gene TRBD1, 6 bases. This CDR3 is built from 14 residues. Trimming stripped 6 bases from V and 6 bases from J, with 15 bases between. The germline V gene has CDR1 SGHTA and CDR2 FQGTGA. CDR3 nucleotide sequence: TGTGCCAGCAGTATTGCGGGGGCTGGTCAGCCCCAGCATTTT. This encodes CASSIAGAGQPQHF.

The rearrangement joins TRBV6-1 to TRBJ1-6; D possibly corresponds to TRBD1 (5 bases). V dropped 5 bases and J dropped 3 bases, with 11 bases sitting between them. CDR1 and CDR2 from the germline V gene are MNHNS and SASEGT. The CDR3 length is 15 residues. This CDR3 reads CASSTRQNYNSPLHF. As DNA, the CDR3 is TGTGCCAGCAGTACCAGACAGAACTATAATTCACCCCTCCACTTT.